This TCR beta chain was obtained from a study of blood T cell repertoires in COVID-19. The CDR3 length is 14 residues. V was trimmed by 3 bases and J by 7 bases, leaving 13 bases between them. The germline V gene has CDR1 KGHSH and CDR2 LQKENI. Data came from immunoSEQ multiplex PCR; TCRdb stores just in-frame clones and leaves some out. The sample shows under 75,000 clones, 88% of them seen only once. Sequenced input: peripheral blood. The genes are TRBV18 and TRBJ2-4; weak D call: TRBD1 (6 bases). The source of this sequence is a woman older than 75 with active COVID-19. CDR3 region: CASSPLGQGNIQYF. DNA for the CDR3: TGTGCCAGCTCACCCTTGGGGCAGGGGAACATTCAGTACTTC.